This TCR beta chain was captured by sequencing in a study of blood T cell repertoires in COVID-19. TCRdb's table, derived via immunoSEQ multiplex PCR, lists solely in-frame clones and lacks some. The sample records some 290,000 clones, around 90% being singletons. Trimming pared 0 bases from V and 4 bases from J, leaving 12 bases between. Germline V CDR1 and CDR2: SEHNR, FQNEAQ (reference sequence). The CDR3 runs to 16 residues. The chain couples TRBV7-9 to TRBJ1-4; TRBD1 might be the D (6 bases). The TCR sequence derives from a woman in her thirties or forties with COVID-19, enrolled during active disease. The sequenced sample was peripheral blood. CDR3 sequence (DNA): TGTGCCAGCAGCTTAGCGATGGGGGCGGATAATGAAAAACTGTTTTTT. Protein product: CASSLAMGADNEKLFF.